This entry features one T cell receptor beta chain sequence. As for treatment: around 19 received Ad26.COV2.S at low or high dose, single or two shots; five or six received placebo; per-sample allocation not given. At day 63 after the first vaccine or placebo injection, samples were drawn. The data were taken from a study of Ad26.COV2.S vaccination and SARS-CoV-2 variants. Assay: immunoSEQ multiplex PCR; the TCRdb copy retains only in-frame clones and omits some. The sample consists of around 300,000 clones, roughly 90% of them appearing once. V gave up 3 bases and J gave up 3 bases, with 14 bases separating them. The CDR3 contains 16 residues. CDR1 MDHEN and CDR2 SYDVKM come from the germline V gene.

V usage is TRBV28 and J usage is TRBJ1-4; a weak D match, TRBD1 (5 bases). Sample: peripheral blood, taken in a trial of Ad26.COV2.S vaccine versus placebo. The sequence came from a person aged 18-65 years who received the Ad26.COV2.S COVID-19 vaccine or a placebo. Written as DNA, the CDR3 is TGTGCCAGCAGTTTTGGGGGGTCTCTGGCTAATGAAAAACTGTTTTTT. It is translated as CASSFGGSLANEKLFF.